These 28 T cell receptor beta chains were all obtained from the same sample, sequenced in a study of T cells in localized non-small cell lung cancer. TCRdb's copy holds only in-frame clones and misses some; the assay was immunoSEQ multiplex PCR. The data contain around 24,000 clones, approximately 88% of them seen just once; the ten biggest clones take up roughly 23%. Sequences were derived from peripheral blood, sampled before any cancer treatment. Receptors were obtained from a man aged 40 to 69 with stage I squamous cell lung carcinoma.

A remark on this clone: Other DNA variants within this sample encode the same CDR3. This rearrangement joins TRBV7-9 to TRBJ1-2, with 9 positions matching TRBD1. CDR3 size: 12 residues. Trimming at V came to 4 bases and at J to 8 bases, leaving 2 bases not matched to a gene. CDR1 and CDR2 (germline): SEHNR, FQNEAQ (reference sequence). The DNA of the CDR3 is TGTGCCAGCAGCTCGGACAGGGGAGGCTACACCTTC. Translated, it gives CASSSDRGGYTF.

With respect to this clone: The junction and the germline gene differ at one end; a read error may be behind it. V usage is TRBV29-1 and J usage is TRBJ1-2; D might be TRBD1 (5 bases). Per germline, CDR1 SQVTM and CDR2 ANQGSEA. CDR3 length equals 8 residues. CDR3 DNA sequence: TGCAGCGTTGAGGACATCTCCTTC. Amino acids: CSVEDISF.

In this sample, this clone turned up once. The CDR3 protein is CASSLLLRNYGYTF. In nucleotides, the CDR3 is TGTGCCAGCAGCTTACTTCTCCGGAACTATGGCTACACCTTC. This chain connects TRBV5-8 to TRBJ1-2, with D unresolved. This CDR3 has 14 amino acids. Germline CDR1 reads SGHTS; CDR2 reads YDEGEE. V shed 2 bases and J shed 2 bases, with 10 bases lying between them.

This clone was detected only once. The gene calls are TRBV5-4 and TRBJ2-1; 13 positions match TRBD2. Germline CDR1 is SGHNT and CDR2 is YYREEE (reference sequence). Trimming at V came to 3 bases and at J to 9 bases, leaving 3 bases not matched to a gene. The CDR3 contains 14 residues. The CDR3 coding sequence is TGTGCCAGCAGCTCGACTAGCGGGGGGATTGAGCAGTTCTTC. Protein sequence: CASSSTSGGIEQFF. Combining the CDR3 with reference TRBV5-4 and TRBJ2-1 gives the whole variable domain ETGVTQSPTHLIKTRGQQVTLRCSSQSGHNTVSWYQQALGQGPQFIFQYYREEENGRGNFPPRFSGLQFPNYSSELNVNALELDDSALYLCASSSTSGGIEQFFGPGTRLTVL.

V is TRBV18 and J is TRBJ1-5; TRBD1 aligns across 7 bases. The CDR3 extends over 13 amino acids. CDR1 and CDR2 (germline): KGHSH, LQKENI. V was clipped by 5 bases and J by 5 bases; unmatched bases: 3. Here the CDR3 DNA reads TGTGCCAGCTCAGGGACAGAAGATCAGCCCCAGCATTTT. This gives the protein CASSGTEDQPQHF.

Only one count was recorded for this clone. This rearrangement joins TRBV10-3 to TRBJ2-2; 11 positions match TRBD2. Germline V gene lookup returns CDR1 ENHRY and CDR2 SYGVKD. Trimming cost V 6 bases and J 5 bases; bases outside gene matches: 11. The CDR3 has 17 amino acids. The DNA of the CDR3 is TGTGCCATCAGCGCCCGTAGCGGGGGGGCCGGAACCGGGGAGCTGTTTTTT. Translating gives CAISARSGGAGTGELFF.

The chain links TRBV2 to TRBJ2-3; 12 bases are a match to TRBD2. V gave up 10 bases and J gave up 1 base; unmatched junction bases: 15. Germline CDR1 is SNHLY and CDR2 is FYNNEI. CDR3 length: 18 amino acids. The chain's CDR3 is CATSPGLAGGGGTDTQYF. CDR3 nucleotides: TGTGCCACCTCACCCGGGCTAGCGGGGGGGGGTGGCACAGATACGCAGTATTTT.

V gene TRBV10-3 combines with J gene TRBJ2-7; maybe TRBD1 (6 bases). The germline V gene has CDR1 ENHRY and CDR2 SYGVKD. This CDR3 spans 12 amino acids. V was pared by 5 bases and J by 2 bases, with 7 bases between. The CDR3 loop reads CAISWGPYEQYF. The CDR3 bases are TGTGCCATCAGTTGGGGGCCCTACGAGCAGTACTTC.

The V call is TRBV6-6, the J call TRBJ1-5, with no clear D. V lost 7 bases and J 2 bases, leaving 9 bases between the germline ends. The CDR3 is 13 residues long. Germline V gene lookup returns CDR1 MNHNY and CDR2 SVGAGI (reference sequence). This chain's CDR3 is CASNHGGNQPQHF. The CDR3 DNA is TGTGCCAGCAACCACGGGGGCAATCAGCCCCAGCATTTT.

This clone was detected only once. This chain connects TRBV7-2 to TRBJ2-1; 10 bases agree with TRBD1. This CDR3 region has 14 residues. Germline V gene lookup returns CDR1 SGHTA and CDR2 FQGNSA. After removal of 4 bases from V and 9 bases from J, the junction contained 6 bases not matched to a gene. The CDR3: CASSSGQGVGEQFF. The CDR3 region has the DNA TGTGCCAGCAGCTCCGGACAGGGGGTCGGTGAGCAGTTCTTC.

The chain joins TRBV5-1 to TRBJ2-3, with TRBD2 identical over 11 bases. Germline trimming cut 3 bases from V and 4 bases from J; bases unmatched to any gene: 13. Germline CDR1 and CDR2: SGHRS and YFSETQ. CDR3 length equals 18 residues. CDR3 residues: CASSSPGSGGAEADTQYF. The CDR3 DNA sequence: TGCGCCAGCAGCTCCCCGGGTAGCGGGGGGGCCGAGGCAGATACGCAGTATTTT.

The chain is built from TRBV7-2 and TRBJ2-1; D could derive from TRBD1 or TRBD2 (5 bases each). Trimming removed 3 bases from V and 2 bases from J, with 14 bases in between. The CDR3 spans 16 residues. CDR1 and CDR2 from the germline V gene are SGHTA and FQGNSA. The DNA for the CDR3 is TGTGCCAGCAGCTTCAGAGGGACGGCCACCTACAATGAGCAGTTCTTC. Protein product: CASSFRGTATYNEQFF.

The chain carries TRBV7-6 and TRBJ2-3, with TRBD2 matching 8 bases. Germline CDR1 SGHVS, CDR2 FNYEAQ. Trimming at V came to 5 bases and at J to 1 base, leaving 2 bases not matched to a gene. The CDR3 consists of 14 residues. The CDR3, as DNA: TGTGCCAGCAGCCTTAGCGGGGGCACAGATACGCAGTATTTT. The encoded protein is CASSLSGGTDTQYF.

As concerns this clone: The sample has other DNA sequences that encode this CDR3 too. In nucleotides, the CDR3 is TGTGCCAGCAGCTTCCAGGGTACAACTAATGAAAAACTGTTTTTT. It codes for CASSFQGTTNEKLFF. The V and J genes are TRBV7-2 and TRBJ1-4; D possibly corresponds to TRBD1 (5 bases). V dropped 3 bases and J dropped 0 bases, with 8 bases sitting between them. CDR3 length equals 15 residues. CDR1 and CDR2 (germline): SGHTA, FQGNSA.

V usage is TRBV19 and J usage is TRBJ1-1, with D unclear. There are 13 residues in the CDR3. V was shortened by 10 bases and J by 0 bases, with 12 bases between the two germline ends. CDR1 and CDR2 (germline): LNHDA, SQIVND (reference sequence). The CDR3 bases are TGTGCCACCCAATGGGCGATGAACACTGAAGCTTTCTTT. As protein: CATQWAMNTEAFF.

The chain carries TRBV19 and TRBJ1-2; D gene uncertain. The CDR3 has 13 amino acids. Per germline, CDR1 LNHDA and CDR2 SQIVND (reference sequence). Trimming removed 3 bases from V and 9 bases from J, with 14 bases in between. The CDR3 sequence: CASSIFMEDRYTF. The DNA of the CDR3 is TGTGCCAGTAGTATTTTCATGGAGGATCGCTACACCTTC.

V usage is TRBV7-2 and J usage is TRBJ2-3; D is possibly TRBD1 (6 bases). Germline CDR1 reads SGHTA; CDR2 reads FQGNSA. The CDR3 consists of 15 residues. V was trimmed by 3 bases and J by 0 bases, leaving 10 bases between them. CDR3 in DNA: TGTGCCAGCAGCTTGGGGACAAAAAGCACAGATACGCAGTATTTT. Translated: CASSLGTKSTDTQYF.

The chain has TRBV28 and TRBJ1-6; a possible D gene is TRBD1 (5 bases). The CDR3 consists of 15 residues. V shed 8 bases and J shed 9 bases, with 20 bases lying between them. Germline V gene sequence: CDR1 MDHEN, CDR2 SYDVKM. CDR3 amino acids: CASALPTDGGSPLHF. DNA for the CDR3: TGTGCCAGCGCCCTACCGACTGACGGGGGTTCACCCCTCCACTTT.

With regard to this clone: Other DNA sequences in the sample encode the same CDR3. The chain carries TRBV18 and TRBJ1-6; TRBD1 agrees at 9 bases. Germline CDR1 KGHSH, CDR2 LQKENI. CDR3 size: 17 residues. V lost 4 bases and J lost 10; bases outside the gene matches: 14. CDR3 in amino acids: CASSRSRTGAGGSPLHF. In DNA form, the CDR3 reads TGTGCCAGCTCACGTTCAAGGACAGGGGCGGGGGGGTCACCCCTCCACTTT. Together with reference TRBV18 and TRBJ1-6, the CDR3 gives the full variable domain: NAGVMQNPRHLVRRRGQEARLRCSPMKGHSHVYWYRQLPEEGLKFMVYLQKENIIDESGMPKERFSAEFPKEGPSILRIQQVVRGDSAAYFCASSRSRTGAGGSPLHFGNGTRLTVT.

The chain combines TRBV7-8 with TRBJ2-1; D tentatively reads TRBD1 or TRBD2 (5 bases each). V was clipped by 1 base and J by 0 bases, with 16 bases between them. The CDR3 has 18 amino acids. CDR1 and CDR2 (germline): SGHVS, FQNEAQ. The CDR3 protein is CASSLVVWGFGSYNEQFF. The CDR3 DNA reads as TGTGCCAGCAGCTTAGTGGTTTGGGGGTTTGGCTCCTACAATGAGCAGTTCTTC. The full variable domain, its missing parts supplied by reference TRBV7-8 and TRBJ2-1, is GAGVSQSPRYKVAKRGQDVALRCDPISGHVSLFWYQQALGQGPEFLTYFQNEAQLDKSGLPSDRFFAERPEGSVSTLKIQRTQQEDSAVYLCASSLVVWGFGSYNEQFFGPGTRLTVL.

This clone has just a few counts. The rearrangement joins TRBV7-9 to TRBJ2-2, with 8 bases lining up with TRBD1. Germline CDR1 and CDR2: SEHNR and FQNEAQ (reference sequence). V lost 6 bases, J lost 1 base, and 7 bases stayed unmatched. The CDR3 has 16 amino acids. In DNA form, the CDR3 reads TGTGCCAGCAGTTCCCAGGGGGCGCGGAACACCGGGGAGCTGTTTTTT. Its protein is CASSSQGARNTGELFF.

The chain recombines TRBV6-1 with TRBJ2-2; D remains unclear. V lost 8 bases and J 7 bases, leaving 17 bases between the germline ends. This CDR3 contains 14 residues. Germline V CDR1 and CDR2: MNHNS, SASEGT. The CDR3 DNA reads as TGTGCCAGCGGTTATTATTCCATGGGCGGGGAGCTGTTTTTT. Its translation is CASGYYSMGGELFF.

The V call is TRBV6-1, the J call TRBJ2-7; 8 bases agree with TRBD1. The CDR3 has 15 residues. The J segment lost 4 bases and the V segment lost 7 bases, leaving 12 bases of the junction unmatched. CDR1 MNHNS and CDR2 SASEGT come from the germline V gene. The CDR3 spells CASTARAGGNYEQYF. The DNA for the CDR3 is TGTGCCAGCACCGCGAGGGCAGGGGGCAATTACGAGCAGTACTTC.

The CDR3 DNA is TGTGCCAGCAGCACCCCGGGACTAGCCTCCAATGAGCAGTTCTTC. Translated: CASSTPGLASNEQFF. The rearrangement links TRBV7-7 to TRBJ2-1, with 9 bases aligning to TRBD2. The J segment lost 6 bases and the V segment lost 5 bases, leaving 8 bases of the junction unmatched. This CDR3 has 15 residues. Germline V CDR1 and CDR2: SSHAT, FNYEAQ (reference sequence).

The V and J genes are TRBV14 and TRBJ2-1; D remains unclear. The ends were cut back, 1 base at V and 4 bases at J, with 5 bases in the middle. The CDR3 spans 13 residues. CDR1 and CDR2 from the germline V gene are SGHDN and FVKESK. CDR3 region: CASSQGQYNEQFF. The CDR3 bases are TGTGCCAGCAGCCAAGGACAATACAATGAGCAGTTCTTC. The full variable domain, in which reference TRBV14 and TRBJ2-1 provide the parts outside the CDR3, is EAGVTQFPSHSVIEKGQTVTLRCDPISGHDNLYWYRRVMGKEIKFLLHFVKESKQDESGMPNNRFLAERTGGTYSTLKVQPAELEDSGVYFCASSQGQYNEQFFGPGTRLTVL.

The chain joins TRBV7-2 to TRBJ2-3, with 10 bases identical to TRBD2. Germline V lookup: CDR1 SGHTA, CDR2 FQGNSA. V lost 6 bases to trimming and J lost 2 bases; unmatched junction nucleotides: 2. This CDR3 comprises 14 residues. This chain's CDR3 is CASRLAGFTDTQYF. The CDR3 DNA reads TGTGCCAGCAGACTAGCGGGGTTCACAGATACGCAGTATTTT.

The chain is built from TRBV19 and TRBJ1-5; no clear D. The CDR3 length is 15 residues. Germline assignment: CDR1 LNHDA and CDR2 SQIVND (reference sequence). V was trimmed by 6 bases and J by 0 bases, leaving 12 bases between them. CDR3 protein: CASRFGGNSNQPQHF. As DNA, the CDR3 is TGTGCCAGTAGATTTGGAGGTAATAGCAATCAGCCCCAGCATTTT. Together with reference TRBV19 and TRBJ1-5, the CDR3 gives the full variable domain: DGGITQSPKYLFRKEGQNVTLSCEQNLNHDAMYWYRQDPGQGLRLIYYSQIVNDFQKGDIAEGYSVSREKKESFPLTVTSAQKNPTAFYLCASRFGGNSNQPQHFGDGTRLSIL.

V gene TRBV6-1 combines with J gene TRBJ1-2, with 8 bases fitting TRBD1. Unmatched junction bases numbered 9, after V lost 7 bases and J lost 5 bases. Germline V gene sequence: CDR1 MNHNS, CDR2 SASEGT. The CDR3 covers 14 residues. Here the CDR3 DNA reads TGTGCCAGCATGGCCAGGGGGCGATGGTATGGCTACACCTTC. It translates to CASMARGRWYGYTF.